This T cell receptor beta chain was documented in a study of shared clonotypes between healthy human individuals. Background on the study: Each donor's CD4 naive and CD4 memory cells filled three plates apiece, CD8 naive two, and CD8 memory one.

The V gene's germline CDR1 is SGHRS and CDR2 YFSETQ. The trim removed 4 bases at V and 8 bases at J, leaving 9 bases unmatched. This CDR3 contains 15 residues. General observations from the study: The authors expected sequencing depth to affect clonotype sharing among donors.

An assay was performed, and its level was deep. In the sorted-subset replicate PCRs, around 200 ng DNA, around 30,000 T cell genomes, was used. Assay used: immunoSEQ multiplex PCR; TCRdb lists only in-frame clones, some missing. This repertoire shows about 2.4 million clones, approximately 94% found once; its top ten account for roughly 0.13%. In the case of this clone: What it recognizes is unknown.

The sequencing sample was made of naive CD4+ T cells sorted from blood. Stated subset: CD45RA+ positively selected. This receptor was identified in a man aged 18 to 30 in good health. The chain links TRBV5-1 to TRBJ2-1; 10 bases are a match to TRBD1. The CDR3 DNA reads as TGCGCCAGCAGCCGGACCGGGACAGGGGTCCATGAGCAGTTCTTC. Encoded protein: CASSRTGTGVHEQFF.